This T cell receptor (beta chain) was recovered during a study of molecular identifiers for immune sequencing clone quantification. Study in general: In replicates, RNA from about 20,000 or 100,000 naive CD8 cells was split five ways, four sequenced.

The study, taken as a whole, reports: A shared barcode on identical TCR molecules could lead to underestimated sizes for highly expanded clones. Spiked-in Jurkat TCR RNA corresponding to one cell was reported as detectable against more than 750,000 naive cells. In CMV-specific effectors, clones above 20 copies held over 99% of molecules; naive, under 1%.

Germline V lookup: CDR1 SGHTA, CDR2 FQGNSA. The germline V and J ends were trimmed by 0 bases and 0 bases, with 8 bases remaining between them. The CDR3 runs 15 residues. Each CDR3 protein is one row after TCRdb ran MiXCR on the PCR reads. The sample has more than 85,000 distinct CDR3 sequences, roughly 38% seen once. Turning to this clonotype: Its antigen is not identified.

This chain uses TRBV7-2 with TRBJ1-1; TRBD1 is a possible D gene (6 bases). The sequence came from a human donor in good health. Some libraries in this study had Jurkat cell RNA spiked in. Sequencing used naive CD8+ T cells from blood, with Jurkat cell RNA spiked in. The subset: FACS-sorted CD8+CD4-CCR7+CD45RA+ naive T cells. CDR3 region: CASSLAGALNTEAFF. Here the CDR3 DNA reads TGTGCCAGCAGCTTAGCGGGGGCCCTGAACACTGAAGCTTTCTTT.